This T cell receptor (beta chain) was sequenced for a study of T cell changes during pregnancy in multiple sclerosis. Here immunoSEQ multiplex PCR was the method, and the copy in TCRdb shows in-frame clones only, minus some. Among around 12,000 clones listed, about 88% were seen once. There are 19 residues in the CDR3. Germline-derived CDR1 and CDR2 are SGHDN and FVKESK. V lost 1 base and J 5 bases, leaving 26 bases between the germline ends. The sequence came from a female donor in good health, enrolled as a control in a pregnancy study. The chain carries TRBV14 and TRBJ2-5; maybe TRBD2 (7 bases). The source material was CD8+ T cells from peripheral blood mononuclear cells, sampled in the second trimester of pregnancy. The DNA for the CDR3 is TGTGCCAGCAGCCAAGTATCCTTGGTGGGGGCGGGGGTTGAGGAGACCCAGTACTTC. Translated, it gives CASSQVSLVGAGVEETQYF.